This paragraph covers one TCR beta chain sequence. The data were obtained in a study of blood T cell repertoires in COVID-19. Study overall: PBMCs, B-cell-depleted T cells, or T cells were the source of the cDNA or gDNA that made up the material.

V was clipped by 4 bases and J by 1 base, with 8 bases between them. The CDR3 consists of 13 residues. Germline values: CDR1 SGHRS, CDR2 YFSETQ. Original handling: Amplification of reference gene primers provided the estimated nucleated cell counts. Generated by immunoSEQ multiplex PCR, the TCRdb table keeps only in-frame clones and is missing some. D and trimming come from the DNA, and the V and J calls and clone size come from that table. The table lists about 160,000 clones, 89% of them singletons, with about 3% in the top ten. The sequenced sample was peripheral blood. This sequence was found in a man between 60 and 75 years old with acute or convalescent COVID-19. The J gene is TRBJ1-1, the V gene TRBV5-1; D call uncertain. The DNA for the CDR3 is TGCGCCAGCAGCGATCAAGCGAACACTGAAGCTTTCTTT. Its protein product is CASSDQANTEAFF.